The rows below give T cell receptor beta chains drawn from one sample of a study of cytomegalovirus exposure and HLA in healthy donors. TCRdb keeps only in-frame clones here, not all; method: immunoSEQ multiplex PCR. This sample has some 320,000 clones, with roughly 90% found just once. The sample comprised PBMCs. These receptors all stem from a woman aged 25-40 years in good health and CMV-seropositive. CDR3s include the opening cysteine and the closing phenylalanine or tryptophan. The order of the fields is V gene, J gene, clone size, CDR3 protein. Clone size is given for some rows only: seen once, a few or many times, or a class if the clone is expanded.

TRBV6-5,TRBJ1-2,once,CASSSGTLSNYGYTF
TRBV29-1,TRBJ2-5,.,CSVSGETQYF
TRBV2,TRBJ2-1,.,CASSGTSGGYNEQFF
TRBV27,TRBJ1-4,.,CASSFSPRPVNEKLFF
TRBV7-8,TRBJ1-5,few,CASSSDGGLGNQPQHF
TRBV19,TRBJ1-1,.,CASSISGEMNTEAFF
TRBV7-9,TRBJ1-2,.,CASSPFRQGSVYGYTF
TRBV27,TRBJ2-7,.,CASSPIVSSAYEQYF
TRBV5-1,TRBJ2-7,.,CASSLRGRDRSSYEQYF
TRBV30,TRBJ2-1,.,CAWSVLAGTNEQFF
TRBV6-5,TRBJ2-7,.,CASRDPGQGIYEQYF
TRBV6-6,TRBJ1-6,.,CASWDSSYNSPLHF
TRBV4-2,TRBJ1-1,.,CASSHLTRGGGDTEAFF
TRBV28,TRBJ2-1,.,CASSPRPLIYNEQFF
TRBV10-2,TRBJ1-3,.,CASSSEGRGSGNTIYF
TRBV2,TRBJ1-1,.,CASSDYTEAFF
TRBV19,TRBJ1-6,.,CASGDSALNNSPLHF
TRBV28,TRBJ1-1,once,CASGRRAFF
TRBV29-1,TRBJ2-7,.,CSVVQEDYEQYF
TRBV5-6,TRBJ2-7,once,CASSLLREGPGEQYF
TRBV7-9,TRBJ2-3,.,CASSSEGSFTDTQYF
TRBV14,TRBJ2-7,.,CARRPPGPQGYEQYF
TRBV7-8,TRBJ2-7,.,CASSSRQGTYEQYF
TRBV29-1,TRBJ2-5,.,CSVGDRLGETQYF
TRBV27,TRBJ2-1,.,CASSFRAYNEQFF
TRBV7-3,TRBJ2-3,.,CASSPHTSGVTDTQYF
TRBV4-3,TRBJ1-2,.,CASSQEWDTWGYTF
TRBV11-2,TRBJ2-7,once,CASSLAQGFLYEQYF
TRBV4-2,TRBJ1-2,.,CASSQDPTPNYGYTF
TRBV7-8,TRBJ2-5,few,CASSLLPQGLEPQTQYF
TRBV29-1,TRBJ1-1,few,CSGTDTEAFF
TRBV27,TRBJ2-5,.,CASSRSFGTQYF
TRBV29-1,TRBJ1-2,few,CSVVFPPGTYGYTF
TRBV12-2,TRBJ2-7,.,CASRSRSQLAGDHEQYF
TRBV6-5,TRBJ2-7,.,CASSANPGTGHEQYF
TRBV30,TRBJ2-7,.,CAWSVGGYEQYF
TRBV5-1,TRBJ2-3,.,CASSPPWTGADTQYF
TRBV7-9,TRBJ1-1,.,CAASEGPSTEAFF
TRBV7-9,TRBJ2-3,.,CASSLLGGDTDTQYF
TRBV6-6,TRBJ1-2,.,CASKFGQANGYTF
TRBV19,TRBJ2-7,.,CASSPRTGIYEQYF
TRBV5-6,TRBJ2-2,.,CASSLLRGANTGELFF
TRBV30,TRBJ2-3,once,CAWSGDTDSGFLDTQYF
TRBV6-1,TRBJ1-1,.,CASSERSLPEAFF
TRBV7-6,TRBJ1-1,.,CASSLGQGVPEAFF
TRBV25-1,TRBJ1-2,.,CASSGGQLGYTF